This is a list of T cell receptor beta chains from one sample in a study of blood T cell repertoires in COVID-19. Sequencing used immunoSEQ multiplex PCR; TCRdb keeps in-frame clones, though not all of them. The top ten clones hold 16% of a sample with about 140,000 clones, about 83% of them seen once. The sample was peripheral blood. The receptors were sampled from a man in his fifties with acute or convalescent COVID-19. Both conserved end residues are part of each CDR3. D genes are given only for firm matches. The size of a clone is reported for some rows only, either as once, few or many, or as a class for expanded clones.

CDR3 DNA,CDR3 protein,clone size,J gene,V gene,D gene
TGTGCCAGCAGTTTAGGACAGCTCTATGGCTACACCTTC,CASSLGQLYGYTF,NA,TRBJ1-2,TRBV12-3/TRBV12-4,NA
TGTGCCACAAGAGTCAGGTCTATGAACACTGAAGCTTTCTTT,CATRVRSMNTEAFF,NA,TRBJ1-1,TRBV2,NA
TGTGCCAGCAGAAGTGGGGTAGCGGGGGGTGAGCAGTTCTTC,CASRSGVAGGEQFF,NA,TRBJ2-1,TRBV27,TRBD2
TGTGCCAGCAAAGCGGGGGGGAGGAATGAGCAGTTCTTC,CASKAGGRNEQFF,NA,TRBJ2-1,TRBV6-5,TRBD2
TGCGCCAGCAGCTTGGATCCTTCTGGAAACACCATATATTTT,CASSLDPSGNTIYF,NA,TRBJ1-3,TRBV5-1,NA
TGTGCCAGCAGCGTAGTAGGTGCAACCCTGAGCGATGAGCAGTTCTTC,CASSVVGATLSDEQFF,few,TRBJ2-1,TRBV9,NA
TGTGCCAGCAGTTACTCGACAGGGTCAAATGAGCAGTTCTTC,CASSYSTGSNEQFF,NA,TRBJ2-1,TRBV6-5,TRBD1
TGTGCCAGCAGCACCCTCCTCCGGGACATAGATAAAGAGACCCAGTACTTC,CASSTLLRDIDKETQYF,once,TRBJ2-5,TRBV11-2,NA
TGTGCCAGTAGTGTACGATCAGGGGTAACCTCCTATGGCTACACCTTC,CASSVRSGVTSYGYTF,NA,TRBJ1-2,TRBV19,NA
TGTGCCAGCAGCCGGGGGGGTAGCACAGATACGCAGTATTTT,CASSRGGSTDTQYF,NA,TRBJ2-3,TRBV6-4,TRBD2
TGTGCCAGCAGCCTCACAGTGGGCGAGCAGTTCTTC,CASSLTVGEQFF,NA,TRBJ2-1,TRBV6-2/TRBV6-3,NA
TGTGCCAGCAGTCGGGTCCTAAACTATGGCTACACCTTC,CASSRVLNYGYTF,NA,TRBJ1-2,TRBV6-5,NA
TGTGCCAGCAGCTTGGCGGCGGGGGCCAATCTGGAGTTCTTC,CASSLAAGANLEFF,NA,TRBJ2-1,TRBV5-4,NA
TGTGCCAGCAGCTTTACGGACAGGGCGAACACTGAAGCTTTCTTT,CASSFTDRANTEAFF,once,TRBJ1-1,TRBV5-6,TRBD1
TGTGCCAGCAGCCAGACAGGGAACTATGGCTACACCTTC,CASSQTGNYGYTF,once,TRBJ1-2,TRBV5-6,TRBD1
TGTGCCAGCAGCATCGGGGGTTCAGATACGCAGTATTTT,CASSIGGSDTQYF,NA,TRBJ2-3,TRBV9,NA
TGTGCCAGCAGCTTATCAGGGGGCGCGGACACCATATATTTT,CASSLSGGADTIYF,NA,TRBJ1-3,TRBV7-3,TRBD1
TGCGCCAGCAGAAGAGAACCTCAGGGGCAAAAGGATAATTCACCCCTCCACTTT,CASRREPQGQKDNSPLHF,NA,TRBJ1-6,TRBV5-1,NA
TGTGCCTGGAGTGTACTGACTGAAGCTTTCTTT,CAWSVLTEAFF,NA,TRBJ1-1,TRBV30,NA
TGTGCCAGCAGCTTACAGTCATCTAGCCTGAACACTGAAGCTTTCTTT,CASSLQSSSLNTEAFF,NA,TRBJ1-1,TRBV11-2,NA
TGTGCCAGCAGCTTAGCGGTTAGGACAGGGGGTAGCTATGGCTACACCTTC,CASSLAVRTGGSYGYTF,NA,TRBJ1-2,TRBV7-8,TRBD1